This section outlines one T cell receptor (beta chain) sequence together with its context. Its target is not known. The entry originates in a study of T cells after yellow fever vaccination. The overall study: Some fractions had low cell numbers, and these were prepared with SMART-Seq v4 Ultra Low Input. Points from the study as a whole: CD4 and CD8 compartments shared a small share of clonotypes, likely from convergent recombination. Most primary-vaccination clones recurred post-booster (roughly 96% CD4, roughly 90% CD8). Weaker in magnitude, the secondary response showed a faster peak on day 5 versus 15.

Trimming cost V 2 bases and J 4 bases; bases outside gene matches: 6. The CDR3 has 15 amino acids. Germline CDR1 is LGHNA and CDR2 is YSLEER. TCRdb called the 5' RACE reads again in MiXCR, with one record for every CDR3 protein. In the table there are about 160,000 distinct CDR3 sequences, almost 7% of which are singletons. The chain recombines TRBV4-3 with TRBJ2-3; 7 bases are shared with TRBD1. The sample consisted of CD4+ T cells sorted from PBMCs, taken 5 days after the first yellow fever vaccination. The receptor's source is a man between 18 and 35 years old who received the YFV17D yellow fever vaccine. The CDR3 reads CASSQTGDVADTQYF. CDR3 DNA: TGCGCCAGCAGCCAAACAGGGGATGTGGCAGATACGCAGTATTTT.